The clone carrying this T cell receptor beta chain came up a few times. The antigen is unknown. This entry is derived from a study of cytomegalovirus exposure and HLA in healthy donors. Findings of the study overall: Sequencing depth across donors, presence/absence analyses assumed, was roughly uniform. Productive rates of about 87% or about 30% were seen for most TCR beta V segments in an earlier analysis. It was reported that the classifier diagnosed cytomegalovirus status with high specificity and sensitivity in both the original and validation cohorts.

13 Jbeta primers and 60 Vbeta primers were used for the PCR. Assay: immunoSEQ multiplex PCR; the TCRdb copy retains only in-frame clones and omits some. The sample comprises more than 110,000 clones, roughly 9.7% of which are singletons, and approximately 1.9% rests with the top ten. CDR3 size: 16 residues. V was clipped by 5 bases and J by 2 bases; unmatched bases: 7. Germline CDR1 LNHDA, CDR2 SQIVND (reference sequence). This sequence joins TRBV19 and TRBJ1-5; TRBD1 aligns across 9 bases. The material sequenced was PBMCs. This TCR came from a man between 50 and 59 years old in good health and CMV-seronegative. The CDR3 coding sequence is TGTGCCAGTAGTCGTTCCAGGACAGGGGGCAATCAGCCCCAGCATTTT. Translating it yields CASSRSRTGGNQPQHF. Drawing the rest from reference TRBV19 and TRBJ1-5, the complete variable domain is DGGITQSPKYLFRKEGQNVTLSCEQNLNHDAMYWYRQDPGQGLRLIYYSQIVNDFQKGDIAEGYSVSREKKESFPLTVTSAQKNPTAFYLCASSRSRTGGNQPQHFGDGTRLSIL.